This passage covers 3 T cell receptor beta chains from one sample sequenced in a study of T-cell reconstitution after alpha-beta-depleted transplantation in children. Preparation of the TCRbeta library was carried out with unique molecular identifiers. TCRdb called the PCR reads again in MiXCR, with one record for every CDR3 protein. The sample has around 490,000 distinct CDR3 sequences, about an eighth seen once. Source: PBMCs, mostly from graft donor cells, taken 180 days after TCRalphabeta/CD19-depleted stem cell transplant. The receptors were gathered from a female patient between 2 and 15 years old who had a stem cell transplant for aplastic anemia, so the T cells may come from the graft donor.

This chain uses TRBV9 with TRBJ2-5; D not certain. Trimming shortened V by 0 bases and J by 1 base, and 4 bases separated the two germline ends. The CDR3 is made up of 13 amino acids. The germline CDR1 and CDR2 sequences are SGDLS and YYNGEE. The CDR3 coding sequence is TGTGCCAGCAGCGTAGTCCCCCAAGAGACCCAGTACTTC. This encodes CASSVVPQETQYF.

CDR3 sequence: CASSLGQSRPYGFPYGYTF. For the CDR3, the DNA is TGTGCCAGCAGCCTCGGACAGTCTCGTCCCTATGGTTTTCCCTATGGCTACACCTTC. The rearrangement links TRBV11-2 to TRBJ1-2, with a tentative D call TRBD1 (6 bases). V dropped 5 bases and J dropped 4 bases, with 29 bases sitting between them. This CDR3 comprises 19 residues. Looked up from germline, CDR1 is SGHAT and CDR2 is FQNNGV.

This clonotype has a count of ten or more. This chain links TRBV20-1 with TRBJ2-3; TRBD2 aligns across 14 bases. The germline V gene has CDR1 DFQATT and CDR2 SNEGSKA (reference sequence). V lost 6 bases, J lost 3 bases, and 8 bases stayed unmatched. The CDR3 runs 16 residues. The CDR3 nucleotides read TGCAGTGCGACCGGGACTAGCGGGGGTTCAACAGATACGCAGTATTTT. It specifies CSATGTSGGSTDTQYF.